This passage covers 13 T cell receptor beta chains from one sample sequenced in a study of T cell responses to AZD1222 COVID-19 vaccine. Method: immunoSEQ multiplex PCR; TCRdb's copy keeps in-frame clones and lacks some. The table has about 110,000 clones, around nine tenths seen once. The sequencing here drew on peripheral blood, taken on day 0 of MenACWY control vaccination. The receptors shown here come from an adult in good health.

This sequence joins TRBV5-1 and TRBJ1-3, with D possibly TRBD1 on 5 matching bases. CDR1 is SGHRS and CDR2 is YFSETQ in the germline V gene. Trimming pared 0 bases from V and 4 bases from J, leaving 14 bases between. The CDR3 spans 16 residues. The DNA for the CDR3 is TGCGCCAGCAGCTTGGCATTCGGGGACCAAGGAAACACCATATATTTT. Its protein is CASSLAFGDQGNTIYF.

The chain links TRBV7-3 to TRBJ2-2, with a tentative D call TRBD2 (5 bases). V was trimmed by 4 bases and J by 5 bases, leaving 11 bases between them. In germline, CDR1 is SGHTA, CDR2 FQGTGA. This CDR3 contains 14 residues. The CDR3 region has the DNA TGTGCCAGCAGCTCGGGATCGGGGACCGGGGAGCTGTTTTTT. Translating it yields CASSSGSGTGELFF.

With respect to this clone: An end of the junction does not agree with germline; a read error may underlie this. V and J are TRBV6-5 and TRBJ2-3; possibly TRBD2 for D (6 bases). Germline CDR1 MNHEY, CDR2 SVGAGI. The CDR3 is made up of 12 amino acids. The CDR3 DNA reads TGCGCCGGGAGTCGGGGAACAGATACGCAGTATTTT. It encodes CAGSRGTDTQYF.

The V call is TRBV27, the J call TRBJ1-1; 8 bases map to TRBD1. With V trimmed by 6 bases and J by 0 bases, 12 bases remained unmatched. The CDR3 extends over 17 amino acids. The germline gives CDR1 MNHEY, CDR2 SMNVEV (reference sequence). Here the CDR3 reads CASRNYRGGIMNTEAFF. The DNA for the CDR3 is TGTGCCAGCAGAAACTACAGGGGGGGGATTATGAACACTGAAGCTTTCTTT.

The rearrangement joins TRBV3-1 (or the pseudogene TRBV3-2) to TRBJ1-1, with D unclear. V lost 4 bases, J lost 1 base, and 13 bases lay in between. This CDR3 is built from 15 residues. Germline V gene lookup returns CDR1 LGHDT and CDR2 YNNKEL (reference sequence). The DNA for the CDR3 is TGTGCCAGCAGCCCTCGCGGGCGGAGGAACACTGAAGCTTTCTTT. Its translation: CASSPRGRRNTEAFF.

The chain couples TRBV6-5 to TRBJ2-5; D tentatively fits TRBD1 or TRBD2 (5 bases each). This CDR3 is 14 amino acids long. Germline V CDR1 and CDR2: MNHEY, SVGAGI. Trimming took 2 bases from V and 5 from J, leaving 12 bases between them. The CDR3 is CASSYGEGPETQYF. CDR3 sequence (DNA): TGTGCCAGCAGTTACGGTGAGGGGCCCGAGACCCAGTACTTC.

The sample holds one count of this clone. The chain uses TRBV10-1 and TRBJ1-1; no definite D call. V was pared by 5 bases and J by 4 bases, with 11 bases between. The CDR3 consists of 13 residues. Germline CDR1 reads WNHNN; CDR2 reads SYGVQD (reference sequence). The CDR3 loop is CASSSQVSTEAFF. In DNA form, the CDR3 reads TGCGCCAGCAGTTCCCAGGTGAGCACTGAAGCTTTCTTT.

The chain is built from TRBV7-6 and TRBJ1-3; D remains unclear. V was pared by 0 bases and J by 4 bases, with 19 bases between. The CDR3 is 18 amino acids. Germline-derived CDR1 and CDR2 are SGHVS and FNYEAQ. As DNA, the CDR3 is TGTGCCAGCAGCTTAGCCCCTCCCGGAGGAACGGCCGGAAACACCATATATTTT. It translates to CASSLAPPGGTAGNTIYF.

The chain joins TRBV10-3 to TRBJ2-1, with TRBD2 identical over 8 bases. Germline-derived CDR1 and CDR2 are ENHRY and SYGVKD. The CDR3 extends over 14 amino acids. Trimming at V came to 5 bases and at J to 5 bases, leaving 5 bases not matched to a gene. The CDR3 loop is CAISLAGGNNEQFF. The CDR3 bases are TGTGCCATCAGTCTCGCGGGGGGAAACAATGAGCAGTTCTTC.

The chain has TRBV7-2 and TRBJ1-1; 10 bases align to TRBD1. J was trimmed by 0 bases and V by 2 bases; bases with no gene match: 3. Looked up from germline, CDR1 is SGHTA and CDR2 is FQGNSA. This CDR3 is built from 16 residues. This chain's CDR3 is CASSLRGQGLNTEAFF. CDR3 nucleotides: TGTGCCAGCAGCTTAAGGGGACAGGGGCTGAACACTGAAGCTTTCTTT.

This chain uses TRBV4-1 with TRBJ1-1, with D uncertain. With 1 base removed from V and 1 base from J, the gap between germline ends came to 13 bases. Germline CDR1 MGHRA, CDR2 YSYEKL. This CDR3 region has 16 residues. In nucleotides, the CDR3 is TGCGCCAGCAGCCAAGGCCGCGGGGTTAAGAACACTGAAGCTTTCTTT. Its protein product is CASSQGRGVKNTEAFF.

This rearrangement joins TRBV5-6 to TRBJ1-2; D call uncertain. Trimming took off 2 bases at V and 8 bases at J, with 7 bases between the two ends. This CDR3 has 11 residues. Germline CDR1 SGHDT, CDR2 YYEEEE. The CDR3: CASSFEVGYTF. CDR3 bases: TGTGCCAGCAGCTTTGAAGTGGGCTACACCTTC.

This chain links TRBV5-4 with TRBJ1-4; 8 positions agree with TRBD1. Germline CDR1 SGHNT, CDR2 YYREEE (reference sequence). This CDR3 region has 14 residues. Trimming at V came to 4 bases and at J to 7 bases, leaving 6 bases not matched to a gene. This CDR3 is CASSDRGGIEKLFF. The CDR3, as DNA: TGTGCCAGCAGCGACAGGGGTGGTATTGAAAAACTGTTTTTT.